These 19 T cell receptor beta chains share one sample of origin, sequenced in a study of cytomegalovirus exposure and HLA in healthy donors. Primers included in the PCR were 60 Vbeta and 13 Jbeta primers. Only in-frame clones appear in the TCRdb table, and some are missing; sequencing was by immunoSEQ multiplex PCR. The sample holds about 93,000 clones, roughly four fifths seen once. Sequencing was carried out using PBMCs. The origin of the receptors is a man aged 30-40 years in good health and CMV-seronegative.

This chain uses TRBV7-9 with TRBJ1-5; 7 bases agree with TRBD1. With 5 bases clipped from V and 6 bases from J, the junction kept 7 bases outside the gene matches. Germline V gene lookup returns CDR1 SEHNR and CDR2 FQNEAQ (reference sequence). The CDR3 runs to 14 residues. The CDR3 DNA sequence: TGTGCCAGCAGCGCCCCAGGGGGAACTCAGCCCCAGCATTTT. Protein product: CASSAPGGTQPQHF.

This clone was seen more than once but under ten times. The CDR3 here is CASSVGLAVIETQYF. As DNA, the CDR3 is TGTGCCAGCAGCGTAGGACTAGCGGTCATAGAGACCCAGTACTTC. The V gene is TRBV9, the J gene TRBJ2-5; 9 nucleotides align to TRBD2. V was pared by 0 bases and J by 4 bases, with 4 bases of the junction left unmatched. Germline loops: CDR1 SGDLS, CDR2 YYNGEE. The CDR3 length is 15 residues.

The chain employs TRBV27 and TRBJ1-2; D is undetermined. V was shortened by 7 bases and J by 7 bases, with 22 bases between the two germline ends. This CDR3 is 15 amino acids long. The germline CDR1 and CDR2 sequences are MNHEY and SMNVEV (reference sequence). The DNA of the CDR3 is TGTGCCAGCAACCCCGAAGTAGGGAGCCACGGTGGCTACACCTTC. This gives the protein CASNPEVGSHGGYTF.

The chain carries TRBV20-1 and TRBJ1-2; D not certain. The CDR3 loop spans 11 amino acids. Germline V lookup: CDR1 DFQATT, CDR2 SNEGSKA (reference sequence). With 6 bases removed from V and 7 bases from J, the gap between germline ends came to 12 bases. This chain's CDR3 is CSAVAGGGYTF. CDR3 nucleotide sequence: TGCAGTGCAGTCGCGGGAGGTGGCTACACCTTC.

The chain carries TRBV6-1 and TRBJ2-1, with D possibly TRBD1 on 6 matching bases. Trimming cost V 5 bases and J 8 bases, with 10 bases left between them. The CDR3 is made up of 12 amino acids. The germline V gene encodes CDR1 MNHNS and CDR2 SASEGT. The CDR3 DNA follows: TGTGCCAGCAGTTCACAGGGTTATGAGCAGTTCTTC. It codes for CASSSQGYEQFF.

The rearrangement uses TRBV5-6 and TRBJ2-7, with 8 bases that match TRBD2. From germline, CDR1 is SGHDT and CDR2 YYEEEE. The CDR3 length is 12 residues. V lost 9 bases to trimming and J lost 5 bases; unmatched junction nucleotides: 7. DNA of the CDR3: TGTGCCACCTCCGGGAGGGCTGACGAGCAGTACGTC. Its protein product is CATSGRADEQYV.

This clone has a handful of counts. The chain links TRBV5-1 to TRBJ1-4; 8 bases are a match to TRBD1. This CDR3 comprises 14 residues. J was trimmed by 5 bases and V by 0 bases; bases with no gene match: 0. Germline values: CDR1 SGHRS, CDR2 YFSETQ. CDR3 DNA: TGCGCCAGCAGCTTGGACAGGGGGAATGAAAAACTGTTTTTT. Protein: CASSLDRGNEKLFF.

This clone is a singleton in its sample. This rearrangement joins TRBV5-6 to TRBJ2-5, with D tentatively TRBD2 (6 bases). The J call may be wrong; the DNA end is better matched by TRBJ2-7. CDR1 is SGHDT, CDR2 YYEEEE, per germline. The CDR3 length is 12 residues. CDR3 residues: CASSLGGDEQYF. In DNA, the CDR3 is TGTGCCAGCAGCTTGGGCGGGGACGAGCAGTACTTC.

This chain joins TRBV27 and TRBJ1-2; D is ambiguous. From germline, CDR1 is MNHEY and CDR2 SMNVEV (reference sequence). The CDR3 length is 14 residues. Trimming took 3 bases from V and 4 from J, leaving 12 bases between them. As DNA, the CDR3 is TGTGCCAGCAGTTTCGGCCCTGGCGGCTATGGCTACACCTTC. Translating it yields CASSFGPGGYGYTF.

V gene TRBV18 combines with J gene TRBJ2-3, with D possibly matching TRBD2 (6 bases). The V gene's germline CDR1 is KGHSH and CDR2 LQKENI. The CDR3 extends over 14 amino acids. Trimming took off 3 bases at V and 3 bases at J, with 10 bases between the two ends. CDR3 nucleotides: TGTGCCAGCTCACCCCGGGAGAGGACAGATACGCAGTATTTT. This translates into CASSPRERTDTQYF.

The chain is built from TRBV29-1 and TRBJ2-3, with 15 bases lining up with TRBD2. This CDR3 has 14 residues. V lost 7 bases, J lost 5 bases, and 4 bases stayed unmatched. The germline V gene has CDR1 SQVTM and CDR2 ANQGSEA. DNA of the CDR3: TGCAGCGGGAAGGGACTAGCGGGAGGAGATACGCAGTATTTT. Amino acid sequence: CSGKGLAGGDTQYF.

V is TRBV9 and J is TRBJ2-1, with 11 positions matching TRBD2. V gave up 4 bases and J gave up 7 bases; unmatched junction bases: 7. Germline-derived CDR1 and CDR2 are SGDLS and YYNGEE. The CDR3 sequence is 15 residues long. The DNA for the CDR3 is TGTGCCAGCAGCCCGACTAGCGGGATTAGAAATGAGCAGTTCTTC. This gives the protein CASSPTSGIRNEQFF.

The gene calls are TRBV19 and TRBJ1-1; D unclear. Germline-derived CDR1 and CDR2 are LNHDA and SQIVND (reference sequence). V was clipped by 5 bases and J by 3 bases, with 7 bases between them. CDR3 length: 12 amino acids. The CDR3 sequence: CASSRRDTEAFF. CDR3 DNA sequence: TGTGCCAGTAGTCGGAGGGACACTGAAGCTTTCTTT.

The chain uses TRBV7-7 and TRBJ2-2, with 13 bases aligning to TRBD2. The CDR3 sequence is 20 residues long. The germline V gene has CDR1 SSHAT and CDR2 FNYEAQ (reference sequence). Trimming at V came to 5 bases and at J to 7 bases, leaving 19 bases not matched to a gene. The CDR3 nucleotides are TGTGCCAGCAGCCCCAGCCGACGACTAGCGGGGGGACCGGACAGCGGGGAGCTGTTTTTT. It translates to CASSPSRRLAGGPDSGELFF.

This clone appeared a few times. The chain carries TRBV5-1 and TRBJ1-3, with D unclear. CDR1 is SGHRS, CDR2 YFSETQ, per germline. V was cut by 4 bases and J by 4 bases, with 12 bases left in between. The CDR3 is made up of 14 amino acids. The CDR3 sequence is CASSRGRNGNTIYF. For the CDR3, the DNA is TGCGCCAGCAGCCGGGGTAGAAACGGAAACACCATATATTTT.

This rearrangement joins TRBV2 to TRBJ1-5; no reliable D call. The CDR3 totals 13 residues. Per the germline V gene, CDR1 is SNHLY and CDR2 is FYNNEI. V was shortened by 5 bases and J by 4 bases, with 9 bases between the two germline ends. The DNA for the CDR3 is TGTGCCAGCAGTTATAACGGGAATCAGCCCCAGCATTTT. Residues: CASSYNGNQPQHF.

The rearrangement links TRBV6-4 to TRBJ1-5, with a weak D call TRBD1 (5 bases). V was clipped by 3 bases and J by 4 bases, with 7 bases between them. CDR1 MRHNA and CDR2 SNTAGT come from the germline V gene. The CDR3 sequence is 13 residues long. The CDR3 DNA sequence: TGTGCCAGCAGTGAGGGGCCAAATCAGCCCCAGCATTTT. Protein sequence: CASSEGPNQPQHF.

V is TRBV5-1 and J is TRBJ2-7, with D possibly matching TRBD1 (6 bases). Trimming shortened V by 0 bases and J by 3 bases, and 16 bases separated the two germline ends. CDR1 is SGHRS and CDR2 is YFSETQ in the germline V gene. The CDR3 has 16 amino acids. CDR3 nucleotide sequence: TGCGCCAGCAGCTTGGCCGGGACACAGTCCAACTACGAGCAGTACTTC. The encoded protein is CASSLAGTQSNYEQYF.

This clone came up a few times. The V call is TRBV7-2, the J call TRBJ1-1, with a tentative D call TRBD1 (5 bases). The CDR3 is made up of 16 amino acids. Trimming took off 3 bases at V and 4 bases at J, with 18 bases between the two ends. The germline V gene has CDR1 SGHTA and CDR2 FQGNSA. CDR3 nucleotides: TGTGCCAGCAGCTTTTCATTTCGGCCCCAGGGCACTGAAGCTTTCTTT. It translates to CASSFSFRPQGTEAFF.